This T cell receptor beta chain was retrieved from a study of post-analysis software for immune sequencing data. Background on the study: Patients had relapsing-remitting, secondary progressive or progressive-relapsing multiple sclerosis; some lacked subtype. Study results and caveats: The normalized Chao1 diversity of multiple sclerosis patients was significantly lower than that of controls. In patients, TRBV5-6, TRBV5-1 and TRBV20-1 belonged to five TRBV segments found more frequently than in controls. Strong co-clustering by F measure linked samples that shared a preparation batch.

This clonotype was detected only a few times. Its antigen is unknown. Each TCR beta cDNA library carried unique molecular identifiers. It was from about 0.98 to 11 million T cells that about 500,000 cDNA molecules came. TCRdb fed the PCR reads into MiXCR, producing one record per CDR3 protein. Of fewer than 550,000 distinct CDR3 sequences in the sample, about a third were seen once. The junction had 18 bases not matched to a gene; V was cut back by 7 bases and J by 7 bases. Germline V gene sequence: CDR1 SQVTM, CDR2 ANQGSEA. This CDR3 comprises 15 residues. The chain couples TRBV29-1 to TRBJ1-2; 7 bases align to TRBD1. What was sequenced was blood. This receptor was taken from a girl aged 2-17 years with multiple sclerosis. CDR3 DNA sequence: TGCAGCGCCAGCACAAGCCTAACAGGGGCGGCTGGCTACACCTTC. Protein: CSASTSLTGAAGYTF.